The 30 T cell receptor beta chains in this list originate from one sample, sequenced in a study of T cell repertoires in cytomegalovirus infection. No antigen has been identified for these receptors. TCRdb independently ran MiXCR on the reads; one entry per CDR3 protein. Altogether fewer than 650,000 distinct CDR3 sequences are present, over 35% being singletons, with the ten largest covering 48%. The specimen comprised cultured PBMCs, sampled from culture after CMV antigen stimulation. These receptors were taken from a human donor in good health (CMV status not recorded). Some clones in this sample may be carry-over from other donors' samples.

This clonotype has just one count. The V gene is TRBV7-2, the J gene TRBJ2-1; the D gene is possibly TRBD2 (7 bases). Germline values: CDR1 SGHTA, CDR2 FQGNSA. Between the trimmed V and J ends, which lost 5 bases and 4 bases, there was a span of 15 bases. The CDR3 is made up of 15 amino acids. CDR3 in DNA: TGTGCCAGCAGCAGCGCTAGCGGACAGTACAATGAGCAGTTCTTC. This codes for CASSSASGQYNEQFF.

V is TRBV19 and J is TRBJ2-7; no reliable D call. V was trimmed by 4 bases and J by 4 bases, leaving 14 bases between them. The CDR3 is made up of 14 amino acids. CDR1 and CDR2 (germline): LNHDA, SQIVND (reference sequence). As DNA, the CDR3 is TGTGCCAGTAGTAGACTCTATGAGAATTACGAGCAGTACTTC. It is translated as CASSRLYENYEQYF.

The chain is built from TRBV2 and TRBJ1-3; D remains ambiguous. The germline gives CDR1 SNHLY, CDR2 FYNNEI. This CDR3 spans 13 amino acids. V lost 8 bases, J lost 5 bases, and 13 bases lay in between. The CDR3 DNA is TGTGCCAGCTCTCGGACTACACGAAACACCATATATTTT. This codes for CASSRTTRNTIYF.

This chain uses TRBV7-9 with TRBJ2-7; 7 positions agree with TRBD2. The CDR3 totals 14 residues. Germline values: CDR1 SEHNR, CDR2 FQNEAQ (reference sequence). J lost 3 bases, V lost 7 bases, and 9 bases had no gene match. The CDR3 region has the DNA TGTGCCAGCAAGAAGGGGCTAGCGGACTACGAGCAGTACTTC. It translates to CASKKGLADYEQYF. Full variable domain (remainder filled in from reference TRBV7-9 and TRBJ2-7): DTGVSQNPRHKITKRGQNVTFRCDPISEHNRLYWYRQTLGQGPEFLTYFQNEAQLEKSRLLSDRFSAERPKGSFSTLEIQRTEQGDSAMYLCASKKGLADYEQYFGPGTRLTVT.

This clonotype was observed a single time. This CDR3 fails to terminate in the conserved phenylalanine or tryptophan, so it likely reflects a read error. CDR3 in DNA: TGTGCCAGCAGCTTAGAGCAAACTGATACGCAGTATTCT. This codes for CASSLEQTDTQYS. The J gene is TRBJ2-3, the V gene TRBV11-2, with D unresolved. Germline V gene data show CDR1 as SGHAT and CDR2 as FQNNGV. The CDR3 loop spans 13 amino acids. V lost 0 bases and J 6 bases, leaving 7 bases between the germline ends.

This rearrangement joins TRBV11-2 to TRBJ2-3; D unresolved. V was trimmed by 1 base and J by 6 bases, leaving 14 bases between them. Germline V gene sequence: CDR1 SGHAT, CDR2 FQNNGV. The CDR3 is made up of 15 amino acids. Here the CDR3 DNA reads TGTGCCAGCAGCTTAGTTGACGTAGAGATGGATACGCAGTATTTT. Protein: CASSLVDVEMDTQYF.

The rearrangement links TRBV7-8 to TRBJ1-1; D remains unclear. Germline assignment: CDR1 SGHVS and CDR2 FQNEAQ. The CDR3 runs 13 residues. Between the trimmed V and J ends, which lost 7 bases and 2 bases, there was a span of 11 bases. The DNA for the CDR3 is TGTGCCAGCACCATATCCCCAAACACTGAAGCTTTCTTT. This encodes CASTISPNTEAFF.

This sequence joins TRBV7-2 and TRBJ2-2; no clear D gene. V was trimmed by 5 bases and J by 4 bases, leaving 8 bases between them. CDR3 length: 13 amino acids. Germline V gene data show CDR1 as SGHTA and CDR2 as FQGNSA. The CDR3 DNA sequence: TGTGCCAGCAGCACTGACGGCACCGGGGAGCTGTTTTTT. This encodes CASSTDGTGELFF.

J is TRBJ2-5 and V is TRBV7-4; the D gene is possibly TRBD2 (6 bases). Trimming took off 1 base at V and 3 bases at J, with 18 bases between the two ends. Germline V gives CDR1 SGHVT, CDR2 SQSDAQ. This CDR3 spans 17 amino acids. In nucleotides, the CDR3 is TGTGCCAGCAGCTTAGAGTTTTGGGCGGGGAGAGAAGAGACCCAGTACTTC. It specifies CASSLEFWAGREETQYF.

The rearrangement uses TRBV7-2 and TRBJ2-2; D remains ambiguous. The V gene's germline CDR1 is SGHTA and CDR2 FQGNSA. The CDR3 has 14 residues. V lost 3 bases and J 7 bases, leaving 12 bases between the germline ends. The CDR3 region is CASSFEFRSGELFF. CDR3 in DNA: TGTGCCAGCAGCTTCGAATTCCGGAGCGGGGAGCTGTTTTTT.

This clonotype appeared a few times. An end of the junction differs from the germline gene, which may be a read error. The J gene is TRBJ2-5, the V gene TRBV12-5, with D tentatively TRBD1 or TRBD2 (7 bases each). The CDR3 contains 13 residues. CDR1 LGHNT and CDR2 FRNRAP come from the germline V gene. CDR3 sequence: CASGSEQGGAQYF. Written as DNA, the CDR3 is TGTGCTAGTGGTTCTGAGCAGGGGGGGGCCCAATACTTC. Full variable domain (outside the CDR3, taken from reference TRBV12-5 and TRBJ2-5): DARVTQTPRHKVTEMGQEVTMRCQPILGHNTVFWYRQTMMQGLELLAYFRNRAPLDDSGMPKDRFSAEMPDATLATLKIQPSEPRDSAVYFCASGSEQGGAQYFGPGTRLLVL.

This clonotype has a handful of counts. This chain connects TRBV7-2 to TRBJ1-2; perhaps TRBD1 as D (6 bases). This CDR3 is 15 amino acids long. CDR1 is SGHTA, CDR2 FQGNSA, per germline. Trimming removed 5 bases at V and 4 bases at J, with 17 bases between. The CDR3 region has the DNA TGTGCCAGCAGCCCCGGGACAACTTGGGGCTATGGCTACACCTTC. Protein sequence: CASSPGTTWGYGYTF.

This sequence joins TRBV27 and TRBJ2-7; the match to TRBD1 covers 9 bases. Unmatched junction bases numbered 3, after V lost 3 bases and J lost 3 bases. CDR3 length: 14 amino acids. Germline CDR1 and CDR2: MNHEY and SMNVEV (reference sequence). The CDR3 loop is CASSFSGQGYEQYF. CDR3 nucleotides: TGTGCCAGCAGTTTCTCGGGACAGGGCTACGAGCAGTACTTC.

CDR3 in amino acids: CASSTDPNEQFF. The DNA of the CDR3 is TGTGCCAGCAGCACGGACCCTAATGAGCAGTTCTTC. The chain is built from TRBV7-2 and TRBJ2-1, with D unclear. The germline V and J ends were trimmed by 5 bases and 7 bases, with 9 bases remaining between them. The CDR3 length is 12 residues. From germline, CDR1 is SGHTA and CDR2 FQGNSA.

This clonotype was picked up a small number of times. The chain carries TRBV7-2 and TRBJ1-5; D may be TRBD1 (6 bases). The CDR3 is 15 residues long. Per germline, CDR1 SGHTA and CDR2 FQGNSA. V gave up 5 bases and J gave up 3 bases, with 14 bases separating them. The CDR3 loop is CASSRMTGPNQPQHF. The CDR3 DNA sequence: TGTGCCAGCAGCCGAATGACAGGCCCCAATCAGCCCCAGCATTTT.

The J gene is TRBJ2-5, the V gene TRBV20-1, with D possibly being TRBD2 (5 bases). V gave up 3 bases and J gave up 5 bases, with 10 bases separating them. Looked up from germline, CDR1 is DFQATT and CDR2 is SNEGSKA (reference sequence). This CDR3 has 12 residues. Written as DNA, the CDR3 is TGCAGTGCTAGCGAGGGCCGGGAGACCCAGTACTTC. It codes for CSASEGRETQYF.

This clonotype was recorded a few times. The V gene is TRBV7-2, the J gene TRBJ1-2, with a weak D call TRBD1 (6 bases). The germline V gene encodes CDR1 SGHTA and CDR2 FQGNSA. The CDR3 consists of 14 residues. Between the trimmed V and J ends, which lost 4 bases and 3 bases, there was a span of 12 bases. CDR3 protein: CASSSIRGDYGYTF. As DNA, the CDR3 is TGTGCCAGCAGCTCTATCAGGGGTGACTATGGCTACACCTTC.

This clonotype was recorded many times. The chain combines TRBV4-1 with TRBJ2-1; no definite D call. The CDR3 spans 14 residues. The V end was cut by 1 base, the J end by 7 bases, with 11 bases between. Germline V CDR1 and CDR2: MGHRA, YSYEKL. CDR3 in DNA: TGCGCCAGCAGCCAAGGGGTCATCGGTAATGAGCAGTTCTTC. It encodes CASSQGVIGNEQFF.

This chain connects TRBV7-6 to TRBJ2-7; a possible D gene is TRBD2 (5 bases). This CDR3 is 15 amino acids long. The germline gives CDR1 SGHVS, CDR2 FNYEAQ. Between the trimmed V and J ends, which lost 1 base and 3 bases, there was a span of 13 bases. The CDR3 region is CASSLEPGEGYEQYF. As DNA, the CDR3 is TGTGCCAGCAGCTTAGAACCCGGAGAGGGCTACGAGCAGTACTTC. The variable domain in full, with the rest retrieved from reference TRBV7-6 and TRBJ2-7, is GAGVSQSPRYKVTKRGQDVALRCDPISGHVSLYWYRQALGQGPEFLTYFNYEAQQDKSGLPNDRFSAERPEGSISTLTIQRTEQRDSAMYRCASSLEPGEGYEQYFGPGTRLTVT.

V and J are TRBV5-5 and TRBJ2-7; TRBD1 aligns across 11 bases. The CDR3 runs to 18 residues. V was clipped by 4 bases and J by 2 bases; unmatched bases: 14. Germline V lookup: CDR1 SGHKS, CDR2 YYEKEE (reference sequence). CDR3 amino acids: CASSKRVVGQGDAYEQYF. In DNA form, the CDR3 reads TGTGCCAGCAGCAAAAGGGTGGTGGGACAGGGGGATGCCTACGAGCAGTACTTC.

The chain employs TRBV10-3 and TRBJ2-3; D is unresolved. Trimming stripped 0 bases from V and 6 bases from J, with 16 bases between. The CDR3 extends over 16 amino acids. Germline-derived CDR1 and CDR2 are ENHRY and SYGVKD. The CDR3 nucleotides are TGTGCCATCAGTGAGTCGAAGTCGGTCCCCCCGGATACGCAGTATTTT. Its translation is CAISESKSVPPDTQYF.

V and J are TRBV11-1 and TRBJ1-1; TRBD1 is a possible D gene (5 bases). Germline V gene data show CDR1 as SGHAT and CDR2 as FQDESV (reference sequence). V was cut by 2 bases and J by 4 bases, with 11 bases left in between. The CDR3 contains 14 residues. CDR3 residues: CASSLTQGATEAFF. DNA for the CDR3: TGTGCCAGCAGCTTAACTCAGGGAGCCACTGAAGCTTTCTTT.

This clonotype has just a few counts. V usage is TRBV10-3 and J usage is TRBJ1-2; D might be TRBD1 (5 bases). Germline V gene sequence: CDR1 ENHRY, CDR2 SYGVKD. With 2 bases removed from V and 6 bases from J, the gap between germline ends came to 16 bases. The CDR3 length is 15 residues. The CDR3 reads CAISEQNRGRDGYTF. CDR3 DNA: TGTGCCATCAGTGAGCAGAACCGGGGACGCGATGGCTACACCTTC.

The V gene is TRBV19, the J gene TRBJ1-4; 7 nucleotides match TRBD1. Per the germline V gene, CDR1 is LNHDA and CDR2 is SQIVND (reference sequence). The CDR3 spans 15 residues. V lost 2 bases, J lost 7 bases, and 7 bases stayed unmatched. In DNA, the CDR3 is TGTGCCAGTAGTATAAGGACAGGTTCGGGTGAAAAACTGTTTTTT. This translates into CASSIRTGSGEKLFF.

This clonotype was counted a few times. This chain uses TRBV7-2 with TRBJ2-7; TRBD2 might be the D (7 bases). The V gene's germline CDR1 is SGHTA and CDR2 FQGNSA. The V gene lost 3 bases and the J gene lost 12 bases, with 24 bases spanning the gap. The CDR3 has 15 residues. Written as DNA, the CDR3 is TGTGCCAGCAGCTTCGGAGGGGGGGAAGGGGGGCTATTGTACTTC. Residues: CASSFGGGEGGLLYF.

The V and J genes are TRBV7-2 and TRBJ2-4; D possibly corresponds to TRBD2 (5 bases). Germline CDR1 is SGHTA and CDR2 is FQGNSA. The ends were cut back, 5 bases at V and 6 bases at J, with 8 bases in the middle. The CDR3 runs 12 residues. The DNA for the CDR3 is TGTGCCAGCAGCAGAGAGGGAAACATTCAGTACTTC. Amino acid sequence: CASSREGNIQYF.

This sequence joins TRBV11-2 and TRBJ1-2; perhaps TRBD1 as D (6 bases). Germline CDR1 and CDR2: SGHAT and FQNNGV. The CDR3 loop spans 17 amino acids. V was shortened by 4 bases and J by 3 bases, with 21 bases between the two germline ends. The CDR3 protein is CASSSRGGPGSYYGYTF. As DNA, the CDR3 is TGTGCCAGCAGCTCCCGGGGGGGCCCAGGTTCCTACTATGGCTACACCTTC.

The V and J genes are TRBV28 and TRBJ2-1; D is undetermined. Germline V gene lookup returns CDR1 MDHEN and CDR2 SYDVKM. The germline V and J ends were trimmed by 2 bases and 7 bases, with 9 bases remaining between them. The CDR3 is made up of 13 amino acids. This CDR3 is CASSLPNQNEQFF. The CDR3 bases are TGTGCCAGCAGTTTACCGAACCAGAATGAGCAGTTCTTC. The whole variable domain, filled in from reference TRBV28 and TRBJ2-1, reads DVKVTQSSRYLVKRTGEKVFLECVQDMDHENMFWYRQDPGLGLRLIYFSYDVKMKEKGDIPEGYSVSREKKERFSLILESASTNQTSMYLCASSLPNQNEQFFGPGTRLTVL.

V usage is TRBV25-1 and J usage is TRBJ2-1; tentative D call: TRBD2 (5 bases). This CDR3 has 16 amino acids. Trimming removed 4 bases from V and 0 bases from J, with 13 bases in between. CDR1 is MGHDK, CDR2 SYGVNS, per germline. The CDR3 bases are TGTGCCAGCAGTGGGCTAGCCGTTAGCTCCTACAATGAGCAGTTCTTC. Its protein is CASSGLAVSSYNEQFF.

V and J are TRBV6-6 and TRBJ2-7, with D uncertain. The CDR3 is made up of 11 amino acids. The V gene's germline CDR1 is MNHNY and CDR2 SVGAGI (reference sequence). Between the trimmed V and J ends, which lost 5 bases and 2 bases, there was a span of 4 bases. CDR3 residues: CASSDTYEQYF. The CDR3 nucleotides read TGTGCCAGCAGTGATACCTACGAGCAGTACTTC.